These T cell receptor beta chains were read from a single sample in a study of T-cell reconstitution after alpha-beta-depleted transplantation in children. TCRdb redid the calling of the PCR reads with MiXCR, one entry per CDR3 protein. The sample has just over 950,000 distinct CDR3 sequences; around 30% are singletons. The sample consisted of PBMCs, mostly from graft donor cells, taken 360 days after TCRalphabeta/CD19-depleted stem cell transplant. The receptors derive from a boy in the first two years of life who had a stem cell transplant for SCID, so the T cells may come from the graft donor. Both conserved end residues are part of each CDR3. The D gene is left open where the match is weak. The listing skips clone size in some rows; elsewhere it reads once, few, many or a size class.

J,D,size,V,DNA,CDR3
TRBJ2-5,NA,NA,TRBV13,TGTGCCAGCAGCTTAGAGGCGGCGGAGACCCAGTACTTC,CASSLEAAETQYF
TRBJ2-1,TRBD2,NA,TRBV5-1,TGCGCCAGCAGCCGGGGACTAGTCCCCTCTTCCTACAATGAGCAGTTCTTC,CASSRGLVPSSYNEQFF
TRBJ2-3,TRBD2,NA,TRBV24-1,TGTGCCACCAGTGATTCACGGGGGGGCCTGTCAGCAGATACGCAGTATTTT,CATSDSRGGLSADTQYF
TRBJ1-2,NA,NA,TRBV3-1,TGTGCCAGCAGCCAAGATTACGTCGTCCAACATAACTATGGCTACACCTTC,CASSQDYVVQHNYGYTF
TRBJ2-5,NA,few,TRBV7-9,TGTGCCGTAATACCTTCCAGGGGACCAAGTGAGACCCAGTACTTC,CAVIPSRGPSETQYF
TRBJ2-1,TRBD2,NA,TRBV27,TGTGCCAGCAGTTTATTCGCGGGGGGGAGAGGGGAGCAGTTCTTC,CASSLFAGGRGEQFF
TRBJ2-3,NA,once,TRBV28,TGTGCCAGCAGTTTAAGTGCTGGCGAACCCTCGACCACAGATACGCAGTATTTT,CASSLSAGEPSTTDTQYF
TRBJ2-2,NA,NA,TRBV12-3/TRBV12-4,TGTGCCAGCAGTTTAGTCCCTCTAACCGGGGAGCTGTTTTTT,CASSLVPLTGELFF
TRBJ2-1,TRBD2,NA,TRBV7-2,TGTGCCAGCAGCACTCAACTAGCGGGGCGATACAATGAGCAGTTCTTC,CASSTQLAGRYNEQFF
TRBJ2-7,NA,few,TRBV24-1,TGTGCCACCAGTGACCCGTCCGGGACGGGGACCTACGAGCAGTACTTC,CATSDPSGTGTYEQYF
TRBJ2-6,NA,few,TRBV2,TGTGCCAGCAATGTCCATCCGGGGTTGGCCCCTGGGGCCAACGTCCTGACTTTC,CASNVHPGLAPGANVLTF
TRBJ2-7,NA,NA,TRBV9,TGTGCCAGCAGCGTAGAATTTTCGGGGACCCGACAGTACTTC,CASSVEFSGTRQYF
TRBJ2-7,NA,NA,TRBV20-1,TGCAGTGCTAGAGATCCCCCTCGACAGGGAAGAGGGGGGGAGCAGTACTTC,CSARDPPRQGRGGEQYF
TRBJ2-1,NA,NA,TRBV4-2,TGTGCCAGCAGCCAAGGCGGGACTTATCAAGAGGATGAGCAGTTCTTC,CASSQGGTYQEDEQFF
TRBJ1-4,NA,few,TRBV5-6,TGTGCCAGCAGCTTAAGTAGGGTTGAAAAACTGTTTTTT,CASSLSRVEKLFF
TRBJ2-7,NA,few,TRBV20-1,TGCAGTGCTGGGAGCCCCGGAGGGTACGAGCAGTACTTC,CSAGSPGGYEQYF
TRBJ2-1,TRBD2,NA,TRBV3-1,TGTGCCAGCAGAGCGGGGGGAGACAATGAGCAGTTCTTC,CASRAGGDNEQFF
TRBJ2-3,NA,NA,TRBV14,TGTGCCAGCAGCCCGGCCCGGGGGTGGGAGACGACAGATACGCAGTATTTT,CASSPARGWETTDTQYF
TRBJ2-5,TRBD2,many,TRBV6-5,TGTGCCAGCACCGCCAGGGAGGGGCAAGAGACCCAGTACTTC,CASTAREGQETQYF
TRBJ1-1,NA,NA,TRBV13,TGTGCCAGCGACCTCCGCGGATACACTGAAGCTTTCTTT,CASDLRGYTEAFF
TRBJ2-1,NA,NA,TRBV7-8,TGTGCCAGCAGCTTTGCAGCGGGACAGGAGGCCTATGAGCAGTTCTTC,CASSFAAGQEAYEQFF
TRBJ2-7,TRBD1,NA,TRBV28,TGTGCCAGCAGTTCCGGGACAGTACTCTACGAGCAGTACTTC,CASSSGTVLYEQYF
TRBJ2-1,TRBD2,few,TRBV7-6,TGTGCCAGCAGCTTCGGACTAGGGGAGCTCGAGCAGTTCTTC,CASSFGLGELEQFF
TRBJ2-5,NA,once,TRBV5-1,TGCGCCAGCAGCTTGGGGCCGCCCCAAGAGACCCAGTACTTC,CASSLGPPQETQYF
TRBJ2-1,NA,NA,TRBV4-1,TGCGCCAGCAGCCGGGTCGGGGGCCAACCATCCTATGAGCAGTTCTTC,CASSRVGGQPSYEQFF
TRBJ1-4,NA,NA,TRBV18,TGTGCCAGCTCACGACGGGCAGGGATGGAAAAACTGTTTTTT,CASSRRAGMEKLFF
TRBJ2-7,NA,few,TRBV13,TGTGCCAGCAGCCCCCCGTTGGAGCGCGAGCAGTACTTC,CASSPPLEREQYF
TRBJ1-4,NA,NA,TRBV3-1,TGTGCCAGCCGGTTCGTCCGGGGCGGGAAACTGTTTTTT,CASRFVRGGKLFF
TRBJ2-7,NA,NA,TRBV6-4,TGTGCCTGCGAGGGGCAGTACTTC,CACEGQYF
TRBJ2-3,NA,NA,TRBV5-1,TGCGCCAGCAAAAAGGACGGAGGCTCGCGCACAGATACGCAGTATTTT,CASKKDGGSRTDTQYF
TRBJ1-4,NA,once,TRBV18,TGTGCCAGCTCACCGGGGCAGGGGTCGGTGGAAAAACTGTTTTTT,CASSPGQGSVEKLFF
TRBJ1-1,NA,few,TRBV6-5,TGTGCCAGCAGTTACTCGAGGGGTAGGGGTGAAGCTTTCTTT,CASSYSRGRGEAFF
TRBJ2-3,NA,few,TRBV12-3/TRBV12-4,TGTGCCAGCAGTTTAAGTACTTTAGTCGGAGATACGCAGTATTTT,CASSLSTLVGDTQYF
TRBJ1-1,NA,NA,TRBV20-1,TGCAGTGCTAGAGTTTGGGGGAGAACGACTGAAGCTTTCTTT,CSARVWGRTTEAFF
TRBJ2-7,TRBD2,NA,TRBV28,TGTGCCAGCAGTTCTTCAGGCGACTGGACTAGCGGGGGGATTTACGAGCAGTACTTC,CASSSSGDWTSGGIYEQYF
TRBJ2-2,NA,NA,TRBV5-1,TGCGCCAGCACCGGGGAACCAGGCCGTCCCGGGGAGCTGTTTTTT,CASTGEPGRPGELFF
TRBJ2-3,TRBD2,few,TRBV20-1,TGCAGTGCTCCTCACCCGGGGAGGGCAGATACGCAGTATTTT,CSAPHPGRADTQYF
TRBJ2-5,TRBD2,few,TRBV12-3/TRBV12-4,TGTGCCAGCAGTTTAACCGGGGGGGCAACGAAGACCCAGTACTTC,CASSLTGGATKTQYF
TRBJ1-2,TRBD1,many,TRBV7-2,TGTGCCAGCAGCCGGACAGGGGACTATGGCTACACCTTC,CASSRTGDYGYTF
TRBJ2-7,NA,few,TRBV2,TGTGCCAGCAGTGAGAAGCCCTTGGGGGACGAGCAGTACTTC,CASSEKPLGDEQYF
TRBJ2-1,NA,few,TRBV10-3,TGTGCCATCAGTGAAGGGGGGCATGAGCAGTTCTTC,CAISEGGHEQFF
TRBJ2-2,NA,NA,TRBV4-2,TGTGCCAGCAGCCAAGAGCTCAGGTCTAACGGGGAGCTGTTTTTT,CASSQELRSNGELFF
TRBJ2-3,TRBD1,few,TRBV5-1,TGCGCCAGCAGCTTGGGACCAGGGGGAAGACCAGATACGCAGTATTTT,CASSLGPGGRPDTQYF